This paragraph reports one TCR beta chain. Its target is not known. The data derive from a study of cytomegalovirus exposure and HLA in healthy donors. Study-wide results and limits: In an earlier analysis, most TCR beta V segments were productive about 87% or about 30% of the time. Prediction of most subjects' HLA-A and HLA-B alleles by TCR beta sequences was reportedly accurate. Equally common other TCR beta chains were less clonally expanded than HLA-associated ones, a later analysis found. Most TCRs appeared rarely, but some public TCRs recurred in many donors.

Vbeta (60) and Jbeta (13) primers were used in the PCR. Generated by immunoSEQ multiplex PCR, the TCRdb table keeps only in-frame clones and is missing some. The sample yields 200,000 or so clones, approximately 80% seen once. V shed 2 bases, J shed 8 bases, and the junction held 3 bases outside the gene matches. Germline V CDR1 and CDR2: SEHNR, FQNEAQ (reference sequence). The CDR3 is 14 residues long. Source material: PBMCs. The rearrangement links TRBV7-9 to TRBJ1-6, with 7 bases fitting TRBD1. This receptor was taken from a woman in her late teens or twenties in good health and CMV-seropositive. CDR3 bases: TGTGCCAGCAGCTTATGGCAGGGGGATTCACCCCTCCACTTT. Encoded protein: CASSLWQGDSPLHF.